This T cell receptor (beta chain) appears in the sequencing data of a study of tumor and adjacent non-tumor tissue in lung cancer. This clonotype was recorded only once. Its antigen is currently unknown. The CDR3 end shows no conserved phenylalanine or tryptophan, and so a read error is likely. RNA was extracted from bulk tissue without any cell sorting. General study points: Significantly higher TCR diversity was found in tumor than normal lung.

The library came from three nested PCR rounds adapted from ARM-PCR protocols. TCRdb independently ran MiXCR on the multiplex PCR reads; one entry per CDR3 protein. This sample yields about 70,000 distinct CDR3 sequences, of which around four fifths are seen a single time; roughly 30% belongs to the top ten. CDR3 length: 15 amino acids. Between the trimmed V and J ends, which lost 4 bases and 8 bases, there was a span of 20 bases. Germline V gene data show CDR1 as SGHKS and CDR2 as YYEKEE (reference sequence). Sequencing input: lung tumor tissue. This chain uses TRBV5-5 with TRBJ2-3, with D perhaps TRBD2 (5 bases). The sequence came from a man aged 60 to 75 with non-small cell lung cancer. The CDR3 DNA sequence: TGTGCCAGCAGCCGGTGGGGAGAGCAGCCAGTTACGCAGTATATT. Protein product: CASSRWGEQPVTQYI.